This entry lists 28 T cell receptor beta chains sequenced from one sample in a study of CD8+CD57+ T cells in acquired aplastic anemia (dated by TCRdb to 2016 to 2019). TCRdb records Illumina HiSeq 2000 as the sequencer. TCR beta VDJ combination and CDR3 sequence profiling used genomic DNA as the template. TCRdb reprocessed the public reads (quality trimming at Q25 with fastp, clone calling with MiXCR) and kept in-frame beta chains. Rows with one shared CDR3 protein collapse into an entry with the most common genes and DNA. This sample gives approximately 150,000 distinct CDR3 sequences in total; roughly 48% of them show up just once. The ten top clones hold about 1.2% of the sample. Expansion of CD8+CD57+ cells had been shown by flow cytometry in the patients chosen for sequencing. Sequenced: sorted CD4+, CD8+, or CD8+CD57+ T cells (not recorded which) from PBMCs. The receptors originated from a human donor with aplastic anemia.

The chain recombines TRBV10-3 with TRBJ2-7; D uncertain. The CDR3 spans 14 residues. The germline CDR1 and CDR2 sequences are ENHRY and SYGVKD. V was shortened by 6 bases and J by 2 bases, with 14 bases between the two germline ends. CDR3 DNA sequence: TGTGCCATCAGCGGTGGCGCTCCAGCCTACGAGCAGTACTTC. Its protein product is CAISGGAPAYEQYF.

Ten or more counts support this clonotype. This chain links TRBV6-1 with TRBJ2-7; D not resolved. The ends were cut back, 7 bases at V and 0 bases at J, with 10 bases in the middle. Germline CDR1 is MNHNS and CDR2 is SASEGT. This CDR3 region has 13 residues. In DNA form, the CDR3 reads TGTGCCAGCACCCACACAGCCTCCTACGAGCAGTACTTC. As protein: CASTHTASYEQYF.

This clonotype was seen once. In nucleotides, the CDR3 is TGTGCCAGCAGTTGGGATATCCTCCTCACAGATACGCAGTATTTT. This translates into CASSWDILLTDTQYF. The rearrangement joins TRBV2 to TRBJ2-3; the D is unclear. The CDR3 extends over 15 amino acids. V gave up 5 bases and J gave up 2 bases, with 14 bases separating them. Germline CDR1 SNHLY, CDR2 FYNNEI.

This clonotype has only a few counts. The chain has TRBV20-1 and TRBJ2-3; D ambiguous. The germline V gene encodes CDR1 DFQATT and CDR2 SNEGSKA (reference sequence). The CDR3 consists of 15 residues. Trimming took 6 bases from V and 4 from J, leaving 20 bases between them. DNA for the CDR3: TGCAGTGCGCCCGAGGCCAAGTGGAAGGCAGATACGCAGTATTTT. Protein: CSAPEAKWKADTQYF.

This clonotype appeared many times. The genes are TRBV7-6 and TRBJ2-5; TRBD2 matches at 14 bases. Germline CDR1 is SGHVS and CDR2 is FNYEAQ. J was trimmed by 2 bases and V by 5 bases; bases with no gene match: 4. This CDR3 contains 16 residues. The CDR3 region has the DNA TGTGCCAGCAGCCCCCGACTAGCGGGGGGGCAAGAGACCCAGTACTTC. This sequence encodes CASSPRLAGGQETQYF.

V gene TRBV29-1 combines with J gene TRBJ2-3; 8 nucleotides agree with TRBD2. With V trimmed by 5 bases and J by 1 base, 2 bases remained unmatched. Germline V gene lookup returns CDR1 SQVTM and CDR2 ANQGSEA. The CDR3 extends over 13 amino acids. The CDR3 spells CSVRRGGTDTQYF. Here the CDR3 DNA reads TGCAGCGTTCGGCGGGGGGGCACAGATACGCAGTATTTT.

The count of this clonotype is one. The rearrangement links TRBV7-3 to TRBJ2-7; D might be TRBD1 (6 bases). Germline V gives CDR1 SGHTA, CDR2 FQGTGA. This CDR3 region has 13 residues. V was pared by 9 bases and J by 2 bases, with 14 bases between. The CDR3 DNA follows: TGTGCCAGTAGTACTTCAGGGGCCTACGAGCAGTACTTC. It is translated as CASSTSGAYEQYF.

This clonotype qualifies as medium-sized (0.01 to 0.1%). The gene calls are TRBV29-1 and TRBJ1-2; D remains unclear. The CDR3 extends over 13 amino acids. The germline V gene encodes CDR1 SQVTM and CDR2 ANQGSEA. The CDR3 here is CATSALENYGYTF. In DNA form, the CDR3 reads TGCGCGACCAGTGCACTCGAAAACTATGGCTACACCTTC.

This clonotype came up a few times. This chain uses TRBV6-1 with TRBJ1-5, with 9 nucleotides matching TRBD1. CDR3 size: 17 residues. Germline CDR1 and CDR2: MNHNS and SASEGT. V lost 6 bases and J lost 0; bases outside the gene matches: 9. CDR3 sequence (DNA): TGTGCCAGCAGCCGCTACAGGGGGCCCTATAGCAATCAGCCCCAGCATTTT. This gives the protein CASSRYRGPYSNQPQHF.

CDR3 protein: CASSGRQGPCQPQHF. Written as DNA, the CDR3 is TGCGCCAGCAGTGGACGGCAGGGGCCGTGTCAGCCCCAGCATTTT. The V call is TRBV10-1, the J call TRBJ1-5; D perhaps matches TRBD1 (6 bases). The CDR3 totals 15 residues. Per germline, CDR1 WNHNN and CDR2 SYGVQD (reference sequence). V lost 4 bases and J lost 6, with 16 bases in between.

This chain links TRBV11-2 with TRBJ2-1, with D perhaps matching TRBD2 (6 bases). V was clipped by 2 bases and J by 6 bases, with 14 bases between them. The germline V gene encodes CDR1 SGHAT and CDR2 FQNNGV. This CDR3 has 15 amino acids. The CDR3 DNA follows: TGTGCCAGCAGCTTATCTCCGCGGGGCATCAATGAGCAGTTCTTC. Translation: CASSLSPRGINEQFF.

This clonotype was detected ten times or more. The chain combines TRBV6-1 with TRBJ2-1, with a weak D call TRBD2 (6 bases). Per the germline V gene, CDR1 is MNHNS and CDR2 is SASEGT. The CDR3 spans 11 residues. The V end lost 8 bases, the J end lost 9 bases, and 11 bases lay between the germline ends. The CDR3 sequence is CASQAEGEQFF. The CDR3 coding sequence is TGTGCCAGCCAAGCGGAGGGTGAGCAGTTCTTC.

This clonotype has at least ten counts. The J gene is TRBJ1-2, the V gene TRBV20-1; 7 bases are a match to TRBD1. This CDR3 contains 15 residues. The germline V gene has CDR1 DFQATT and CDR2 SNEGSKA (reference sequence). The junction had 14 bases not matched to a gene; V was cut back by 6 bases and J by 4 bases. The CDR3 protein is CSAPGTVSGGYGYTF. The CDR3 nucleotides are TGCAGTGCGCCCGGGACAGTCTCTGGGGGCTATGGCTACACCTTC.

Regarding this clonotype: Mismatch with germline at one junction end may stem from a read error. The V and J genes are TRBV10-1 and TRBJ2-5; D is ambiguous. Germline V gene lookup returns CDR1 WNHNN and CDR2 SYGVQD (reference sequence). This CDR3 has 15 residues. This CDR3 is CACSVSTVAQDTQYF. The CDR3 coding sequence is TGCGCCTGCAGTGTGTCTACAGTGGCACAAGATACCCAGTACTTC.

This clonotype was detected many times. The chain links TRBV5-8 to TRBJ1-3; D is uncertain. Trimming removed 1 base at V and 1 base at J, with 9 bases between. CDR1 is SGHTS, CDR2 YDEGEE, per germline. The CDR3 is 15 amino acids. CDR3 nucleotides: TGTGCCAGCAGCTTGAATCCGGGATCTGGAAACACCATATATTTT. It encodes CASSLNPGSGNTIYF.

This clonotype was counted a few times. This CDR3 is missing its conserved last phenylalanine or tryptophan, likely due to a read error. Because the CDR3's place on the DNA is in doubt, the DNA is left out and the CDR3 is given as listed by TCRdb. CDR3 amino acids: CASREWTS. The V and J genes are TRBV2 and TRBJ2-6. CDR1 SNHLY and CDR2 FYNNEI come from the germline V gene. The CDR3 spans 8 residues, counting both ends.

The J gene is TRBJ2-2, the V gene TRBV7-3; D is ambiguous. Germline CDR1 SGHTA, CDR2 FQGTGA. CDR3 length: 16 amino acids. Deletions cut 5 bases from V and 4 bases from J, with 17 bases between. The CDR3 protein is CASSPAPDPLTGELFF. The CDR3 DNA reads TGTGCCAGCAGCCCAGCCCCGGACCCACTCACCGGGGAGCTGTTTTTT. Combining the CDR3 with reference TRBV7-3 and TRBJ2-2 gives the whole variable domain GAGVSQTPSNKVTEKGKYVELRCDPISGHTALYWYRQSLGQGPEFLIYFQGTGAADDSGLPNDRFFAVRPEGSVSTLKIQRTERGDSAVYLCASSPAPDPLTGELFFGEGSRLTVL.

This clonotype was observed a single time. The chain combines TRBV14 with TRBJ2-2; no clear D gene. Trimming took 0 bases from V and 2 from J, leaving 7 bases between them. Germline CDR1 is SGHDN and CDR2 is FVKESK. The CDR3 has 15 residues. In DNA form, the CDR3 reads TGTGCCAGCAGCCAAGAACCAATTAACACCGGGGAGCTGTTTTTT. This codes for CASSQEPINTGELFF.

The chain uses TRBV7-2 and TRBJ1-2; D might be TRBD1 (6 bases). V was cut by 7 bases and J by 11 bases, with 20 bases left in between. The CDR3 has 13 amino acids. Germline V gene lookup returns CDR1 SGHTA and CDR2 FQGNSA. The CDR3 bases are TGTGCCAGCACCATCTTAGACACAGGGCGGTACACCTTC. As protein: CASTILDTGRYTF.

The chain employs TRBV2 and TRBJ2-1; 9 positions match TRBD1. Germline CDR1 and CDR2: SNHLY and FYNNEI. This CDR3 region has 15 residues. Trimming cost V 1 base and J 6 bases; bases outside gene matches: 4. The DNA of the CDR3 is TGTGCCAGCAGTGAAGACAGGGGGCGTACCAATGAGCAGTTCTTC. Protein sequence: CASSEDRGRTNEQFF.

The CDR3 region is CATAREWTNTEAFF. For the CDR3, the DNA is TGTGCCACCGCCCGGGAGTGGACGAACACTGAAGCTTTCTTT. This chain uses TRBV2 with TRBJ1-1; D remains unclear. This CDR3 contains 14 residues. Germline loops: CDR1 SNHLY, CDR2 FYNNEI. V was clipped by 10 bases and J by 1 base, with 16 bases between them.

At least ten counts were recorded for this clonotype. The chain is built from TRBV11-2 and TRBJ2-1; 12 bases are a match to TRBD2. The CDR3 runs to 17 residues. Germline V lookup: CDR1 SGHAT, CDR2 FQNNGV. With 3 bases clipped from V and 2 bases from J, the junction kept 5 bases outside the gene matches. Here the CDR3 DNA reads TGTGCCAGCAGCTTCGTACTAGCGGGGGGCCCCTACAATGAGCAGTTCTTC. Translation gives CASSFVLAGGPYNEQFF.

With respect to this clonotype: A clone one base away is much larger, so this may be a read error. The gene calls are TRBV2 and TRBJ2-7; TRBD2 might be the D (6 bases). This CDR3 region has 14 residues. The V gene lost 1 base and the J gene lost 4 bases, with 11 bases spanning the gap. Germline CDR1 is SNHLY and CDR2 is FYNNEI. CDR3 sequence: CASSEVGRGYEQYF. The CDR3 DNA sequence: TGTGCCAGCAGTGAAGTGGGACGGGGGTACGAGCAGTACTTC.

This clonotype was recorded a few times. This may come from a read error, since a much larger clone is one base off. The CDR3 ends on some other residue instead of the conserved phenylalanine or tryptophan, so this is likely a read error. The V and J genes are TRBV5-1 and TRBJ2-3; 8 nucleotides line up with TRBD2. In germline, CDR1 is SGHRS, CDR2 YFSETQ. The CDR3 runs 17 residues. The J segment lost 0 bases and the V segment lost 0 bases, leaving 6 bases of the junction unmatched. For the CDR3, the DNA is TGCGCCAGCAGCTTGGCGCTAGCGGGTATTAGCACAGATACGCAGTATCTT. It encodes CASSLALAGISTDTQYL.

This clonotype came up a few times. V is TRBV15 and J is TRBJ1-6, with TRBD1 identical over 7 bases. The junction had 6 bases not matched to a gene; V was cut back by 0 bases and J by 10 bases. CDR1 is LNHNV, CDR2 YYDKDF, per germline (reference sequence). The CDR3 extends over 15 amino acids. CDR3 loop: CATSRDRQGGSPLHF. As DNA, the CDR3 is TGTGCCACCAGCAGAGATCGTCAGGGGGGCTCACCCCTCCACTTT.

This clonotype was detected ten times or more. The chain uses TRBV10-3 and TRBJ2-1; 10 nucleotides agree with TRBD2. CDR1 is ENHRY, CDR2 SYGVKD, per germline. There are 15 residues in the CDR3. Unmatched junction bases numbered 8, after V lost 6 bases and J lost 6 bases. DNA of the CDR3: TGTGCCATCAGCTTTAAAGCGGGGGGGCCCAATGAGCAGTTCTTC. Protein product: CAISFKAGGPNEQFF.

This clonotype was seen ten or more times. The chain is built from TRBV5-1 and TRBJ1-1, with TRBD1 matching over 11 bases. Germline CDR1 is SGHRS and CDR2 is YFSETQ. After removal of 4 bases from V and 4 bases from J, the junction contained 3 bases not matched to a gene. The CDR3 extends over 14 amino acids. CDR3 nucleotide sequence: TGCGCCAGCAGCCCCGGGACAGGGGGCACTGAAGCTTTCTTT. This codes for CASSPGTGGTEAFF.

The table lists this clonotype with many counts. The chain carries TRBV10-3 and TRBJ1-6, with 7 bases that match TRBD1. The trim removed 11 bases at V and 3 bases at J, leaving 4 bases unmatched. The CDR3 sequence is 13 residues long. Germline values: CDR1 ENHRY, CDR2 SYGVKD. The CDR3 is CAGRTGYNSPLHF. The CDR3, as DNA: TGTGCCGGCCGGACAGGCTATAATTCACCCCTCCACTTT.